The 29 T cell receptor beta chains below all came from one sample that was sequenced in a study of blood T cell repertoires in COVID-19. Sequenced by immunoSEQ multiplex PCR; TCRdb stores in-frame clones only, minus some. The sample yields approximately 230,000 clones, around 90% seen once. The sequenced sample was peripheral blood. The receptors stem from a man older than 75 with acute or convalescent COVID-19.

The V gene is TRBV6-2 or TRBV6-3, the J gene TRBJ1-1; the D is unclear. The ends were cut back, 0 bases at V and 1 base at J, with 6 bases in the middle. The length of the CDR3 is 14 residues. Germline CDR1 MNHEY, CDR2 SVGEGT. CDR3 residues: CASSYSGRNTEAFF. In DNA form, the CDR3 reads TGTGCCAGCAGTTACTCAGGGAGGAACACTGAAGCTTTCTTT.

The chain combines TRBV3-1 (or the pseudogene TRBV3-2) with TRBJ1-1; 9 bases map to TRBD1. The CDR3 contains 14 residues. The junction had 8 bases not matched to a gene; V was cut back by 5 bases and J by 7 bases. The germline V gene encodes CDR1 LGHDT and CDR2 YNNKEL (reference sequence). CDR3 DNA: TGTGCCAGCAGCTTCCGGGACAGGGTTGGTGAAGCTTTCTTT. It is translated as CASSFRDRVGEAFF.

The rearrangement uses TRBV7-6 and TRBJ1-2, with 9 nucleotides matching TRBD1. The CDR3 spans 16 residues. V lost 5 bases and J lost 2; bases outside the gene matches: 9. CDR1 is SGHVS and CDR2 is FNYEAQ in the germline V gene. DNA of the CDR3: TGTGCCAGCAGCCTAACAGGGGGCCACCTGAACTATGGCTACACCTTC. Translating gives CASSLTGGHLNYGYTF.

In DNA form, the CDR3 reads TGCAGCGTTCAGAACGTAATCCAAGAGACCCAGTACTTC. Its protein product is CSVQNVIQETQYF. This chain links TRBV29-1 with TRBJ2-5, with D unclear. The CDR3 contains 13 residues. In germline, CDR1 is SQVTM, CDR2 ANQGSEA. V shed 5 bases and J shed 1 base, with 11 bases lying between them.

The genes are TRBV3-1 (or the pseudogene TRBV3-2) and TRBJ2-3; 9 bases are a match to TRBD1. This CDR3 is built from 14 residues. The germline gives CDR1 LGHDT, CDR2 YNNKEL (reference sequence). J gave up 4 bases and V 4 bases, and 3 bases lay outside the gene matches. This CDR3 is CASSRDRAADTQYF. In DNA form, the CDR3 reads TGTGCCAGCAGCCGGGACAGGGCTGCAGATACGCAGTATTTT.

The chain has TRBV5-4 and TRBJ2-1, with 16 bases aligning to TRBD2. The trim removed 4 bases at V and 8 bases at J, leaving 6 bases unmatched. The CDR3 totals 16 residues. The germline V gene encodes CDR1 SGHNT and CDR2 YYREEE (reference sequence). The CDR3 region is CASSRGLAGGFYEQFF. The CDR3 nucleotides are TGTGCCAGCAGCCGGGGACTAGCGGGAGGGTTTTATGAGCAGTTCTTC.

This clone was found a few times. The rearrangement uses TRBV5-1 and TRBJ1-2, with a weak D call TRBD1 (5 bases). V lost 1 base to trimming and J lost 0 bases, with 13 bases between them. CDR1 and CDR2 from the germline V gene are SGHRS and YFSETQ. The CDR3 spans 16 residues. The CDR3 nucleotides are TGCGCCAGCAGCTTGCTGACAGTAACATCTAACTATGGCTACACCTTC. As protein: CASSLLTVTSNYGYTF.

This chain connects TRBV5-1 to TRBJ1-5, with a possible D match to TRBD1 (6 bases). Per germline, CDR1 SGHRS and CDR2 YFSETQ. This CDR3 spans 15 amino acids. Trimming took 0 bases from V and 5 from J, leaving 12 bases between them. The CDR3, as DNA: TGCGCCAGCAGCTTGGGGACAGAAGGACATCAGCCCCAGCATTTT. It is translated as CASSLGTEGHQPQHF.

Details on this clone: Other DNA sequences from this sample encode an identical CDR3 as well. The V gene is TRBV18, the J gene TRBJ1-1, with D perhaps TRBD1 (6 bases). Germline V gives CDR1 KGHSH, CDR2 LQKENI. The CDR3 runs 14 residues. V lost 2 bases and J lost 4, with 11 bases in between. For the CDR3, the DNA is TGTGCCAGCTCACCAAGGGAAGGGGGCACTGAAGCTTTCTTT. As protein: CASSPREGGTEAFF.

CDR3 sequence reads: CASSFSSAGNTIYF. In DNA, the CDR3 is TGTGCCAGCAGTTTCTCCTCCGCTGGAAACACCATATATTTT. The V and J genes are TRBV5-6 and TRBJ1-3; D uncertain. V was clipped by 5 bases and J by 2 bases, with 11 bases between them. From germline, CDR1 is SGHDT and CDR2 YYEEEE. The CDR3 contains 14 residues. Looking up the rest from reference TRBV5-6 and TRBJ1-3 gives the full variable domain: DAGVTQSPTHLIKTRGQQVTLRCSPKSGHDTVSWYQQALGQGPQFIFQYYEEEERQRGNFPDRFSGHQFPNYSSELNVNALLLGDSALYLCASSFSSAGNTIYFGEGSWLTVV.

The chain carries TRBV28 and TRBJ2-5; maybe TRBD1 (5 bases). Between the trimmed V and J ends, which lost 5 bases and 2 bases, there was a span of 12 bases. Germline-derived CDR1 and CDR2 are MDHEN and SYDVKM. CDR3 length: 14 residues. In DNA, the CDR3 is TGTGCCAGCAGTAGGCAGGGCACTCAAGAGACCCAGTACTTC. It encodes CASSRQGTQETQYF.

The genes are TRBV12-5 and TRBJ1-1; D is perhaps TRBD1 (6 bases). V lost 2 bases to trimming and J lost 6 bases, with 13 bases between them. Germline V gives CDR1 LGHNT, CDR2 FRNRAP. The CDR3 is made up of 14 amino acids. In nucleotides, the CDR3 is TGTGCTAGTGGTTTGACTGGGGGGGCATCTGAAGCTTTCTTT. Translation gives CASGLTGGASEAFF.

The chain carries TRBV7-2 and TRBJ1-5; perhaps TRBD1 as D (5 bases). The length of the CDR3 is 14 residues. CDR1 and CDR2 (germline): SGHTA, FQGNSA. V was pared by 5 bases and J by 4 bases, with 12 bases between. The CDR3 region has the DNA TGTGCCAGCAGCCCCTGGTCAGGGAATCAGCCCCAGCATTTT. This translates into CASSPWSGNQPQHF. The whole variable domain, filled in from reference TRBV7-2 and TRBJ1-5, reads GAGVSQSPSNKVTEKGKDVELRCDPISGHTALYWYRQSLGQGLEFLIYFQGNSAPDKSGLPSDRFSAERTGGSVSTLTIQRTQQEDSAVYLCASSPWSGNQPQHFGDGTRLSIL.

The chain recombines TRBV10-2 with TRBJ1-1; the match to TRBD1 covers 7 bases. J was trimmed by 0 bases and V by 1 base; bases with no gene match: 2. CDR1 and CDR2 from the germline V gene are WSHSY and SAAADI. The CDR3 length is 15 residues. CDR3 protein: CASSEWGQLNTEAFF. The CDR3 bases are TGCGCCAGCAGTGAGTGGGGACAGTTGAACACTGAAGCTTTCTTT.

The V gene is TRBV4-2, the J gene TRBJ2-7, with D possibly TRBD2 on 7 matching bases. This CDR3 contains 16 residues. Trimming shortened V by 4 bases and J by 2 bases, and 18 bases separated the two germline ends. Germline assignment: CDR1 LGHNA and CDR2 YNFKEQ. The CDR3 protein is CASSLGGGGSTYEQYF. CDR3 in DNA: TGTGCCAGCAGCCTCGGTGGGGGCGGGAGCACCTACGAGCAGTACTTC.

The chain links TRBV5-1 to TRBJ2-7, with D hard to call. The germline V gene encodes CDR1 SGHRS and CDR2 YFSETQ. Between the trimmed V and J ends, which lost 0 bases and 9 bases, there was a span of 10 bases. The CDR3 contains 12 residues. CDR3 residues: CASSLENGRQYF. Here the CDR3 DNA reads TGCGCCAGCAGCTTGGAGAATGGTAGGCAGTACTTC. Full variable domain (rest looked up from reference TRBV5-1 and TRBJ2-7): KAGVTQTPRYLIKTRGQQVTLSCSPISGHRSVSWYQQTPGQGLQFLFEYFSETQRNKGNFPGRFSGRQFSNSRSEMNVSTLELGDSALYLCASSLENGRQYFGPGTRLTVT.

The chain employs TRBV10-1 and TRBJ2-3; 9 nucleotides agree with TRBD2. CDR3 size: 16 residues. Germline lookup yields CDR1 WNHNN and CDR2 SYGVQD (reference sequence). V shed 6 bases and J 2 bases; nucleotides not matched to a gene: 9. In DNA form, the CDR3 reads TGCGCCAGCAGCGTTGGGCTAGCGGGGAACACAGATACGCAGTATTTT. As protein: CASSVGLAGNTDTQYF.

The chain recombines TRBV7-2 with TRBJ2-3, with 7 bases that match TRBD2. Trimming cost V 2 bases and J 3 bases; bases outside gene matches: 8. The CDR3 totals 16 residues. CDR1 SGHTA and CDR2 FQGNSA come from the germline V gene. As DNA, the CDR3 is TGTGCCAGCAGCTTATGGGGTAGCGGGTTGACAGATACGCAGTATTTT. This codes for CASSLWGSGLTDTQYF.

The CDR3 sequence is CASSPKRGADTQYF. CDR3 coding DNA: TGTGCCAGCAGCCCGAAGCGGGGGGCAGATACGCAGTATTTT. The rearrangement joins TRBV9 to TRBJ2-3, with TRBD2 matching over 9 bases. This CDR3 contains 14 residues. V shed 4 bases, J shed 4 bases, and the junction held 4 bases outside the gene matches. Germline V gene sequence: CDR1 SGDLS, CDR2 YYNGEE. Full variable domain (rest looked up from reference TRBV9 and TRBJ2-3): DSGVTQTPKHLITATGQRVTLRCSPRSGDLSVYWYQQSLDQGLQFLIQYYNGEERAKGNILERFSAQQFPDLHSELNLSSLELGDSALYFCASSPKRGADTQYFGPGTRLTVL.

The chain uses TRBV5-8 and TRBJ2-5, with 7 bases identical to TRBD2. CDR1 is SGHTS, CDR2 YDEGEE, per germline. The CDR3 is 13 amino acids. After removal of 3 bases from V and 5 bases from J, the junction contained 4 bases not matched to a gene. The CDR3 loop is CASSWGGRETQYF. CDR3 nucleotides: TGTGCCAGCAGCTGGGGAGGGCGGGAGACCCAGTACTTC. Variable domain in full (rest from reference TRBV5-8 and TRBJ2-5): EAGVTQSPTHLIKTRGQQATLRCSPISGHTSVYWYQQALGLGLQFLLWYDEGEERNRGNFPPRFSGRQFPNYSSELNVNALELEDSALYLCASSWGGRETQYFGPGTRLLVL.

This rearrangement joins TRBV6-6 to TRBJ1-3, with 9 bases lining up with TRBD1. CDR1 and CDR2 (germline): MNHNY, SVGAGI (reference sequence). The ends lost 5 bases at V and 3 bases at J; junction bases unmatched: 2. This CDR3 is built from 14 residues. CDR3 sequence: CASSRDRVGNTIYF. The CDR3 DNA reads TGTGCCAGCAGTCGGGACAGGGTTGGAAACACCATATATTTT.

The chain combines TRBV3-1 (or the pseudogene TRBV3-2) with TRBJ2-7; D is unclear. The CDR3 runs 11 residues. Germline CDR1 reads LGHDT; CDR2 reads YNNKEL (reference sequence). V was shortened by 5 bases and J by 3 bases, with 5 bases between the two germline ends. The CDR3 region is CASSSHYEQYF. CDR3 in DNA: TGTGCCAGCAGCTCCCACTACGAGCAGTACTTC.

V is TRBV10-3 and J is TRBJ1-2, with 8 bases lining up with TRBD1. V lost 6 bases to trimming and J lost 3 bases; unmatched junction nucleotides: 3. Germline CDR1 reads ENHRY; CDR2 reads SYGVKD. This CDR3 is 13 amino acids long. This chain's CDR3 is CAISEGQDYGYTF. The CDR3 DNA reads as TGTGCCATCAGCGAGGGACAGGACTATGGCTACACCTTC.

The genes are TRBV6-4 and TRBJ1-6; 7 nucleotides line up with TRBD1. V was clipped by 4 bases and J by 10 bases; unmatched bases: 13. CDR3 length: 16 residues. Germline V lookup: CDR1 MRHNA, CDR2 SNTAGT. The CDR3 DNA is TGTGCCAGCAGTGCCCAGCCGGGACAGAACGTATCACCCCTCCACTTT. Its protein product is CASSAQPGQNVSPLHF.

The chain carries TRBV6-5 and TRBJ1-1, with 8 bases aligning to TRBD1. V lost 6 bases and J lost 0; bases outside the gene matches: 3. The germline V gene encodes CDR1 MNHEY and CDR2 SVGAGI. The CDR3 sequence is 14 residues long. The CDR3 reads CASSWDRLNTEAFF. CDR3 nucleotides: TGTGCCAGCAGCTGGGACAGGCTGAACACTGAAGCTTTCTTT.

The chain carries TRBV6-6 and TRBJ2-1; 7 bases map to TRBD2. The CDR3 extends over 13 amino acids. CDR1 is MNHNY and CDR2 is SVGAGI in the germline V gene (reference sequence). V lost 8 bases, J lost 0 bases, and 1 base stayed unmatched. The CDR3 region is CASGRGSYNEQFF. CDR3 bases: TGTGCCAGCGGGAGGGGCTCCTACAATGAGCAGTTCTTC.

The chain has TRBV5-1 and TRBJ1-3, with D perhaps TRBD1 (6 bases). V lost 0 bases to trimming and J lost 0 bases, with 10 bases between them. Germline assignment: CDR1 SGHRS and CDR2 YFSETQ. The CDR3 length is 16 residues. The CDR3: CASSLAGGASGNTIYF. The CDR3 DNA is TGCGCCAGCAGCTTGGCCGGGGGGGCCTCTGGAAACACCATATATTTT.

The chain recombines TRBV7-2 with TRBJ1-1; weak D call: TRBD1 (5 bases). From germline, CDR1 is SGHTA and CDR2 FQGNSA. This CDR3 has 15 amino acids. Trimming stripped 3 bases from V and 1 base from J, with 12 bases between. The CDR3 nucleotides read TGTGCCAGCAGCTTCGGGGGGACCGCGAACACTGAAGCTTTCTTT. It yields the protein CASSFGGTANTEAFF.

The chain carries TRBV28 and TRBJ2-3, with 7 bases identical to TRBD1. The CDR3 length is 18 residues. The ends lost 2 bases at V and 0 bases at J; junction bases unmatched: 11. Germline lookup yields CDR1 MDHEN and CDR2 SYDVKM. CDR3 in DNA: TGTGCCAGCAGTTTACGCCGCGGCAGGGGGAATAGCACAGATACGCAGTATTTT. Translated: CASSLRRGRGNSTDTQYF.